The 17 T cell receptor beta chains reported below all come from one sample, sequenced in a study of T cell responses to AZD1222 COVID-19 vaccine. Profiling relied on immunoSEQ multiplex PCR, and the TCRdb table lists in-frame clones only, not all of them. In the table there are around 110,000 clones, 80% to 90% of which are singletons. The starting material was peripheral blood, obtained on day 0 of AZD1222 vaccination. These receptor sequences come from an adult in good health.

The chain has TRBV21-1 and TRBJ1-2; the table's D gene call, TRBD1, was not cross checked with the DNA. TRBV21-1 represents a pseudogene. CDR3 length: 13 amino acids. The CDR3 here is CASSKRYRSCYTF. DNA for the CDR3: TGTGCCAGCAGCAAACGATACAGGTCGTGCTACACCTTC.

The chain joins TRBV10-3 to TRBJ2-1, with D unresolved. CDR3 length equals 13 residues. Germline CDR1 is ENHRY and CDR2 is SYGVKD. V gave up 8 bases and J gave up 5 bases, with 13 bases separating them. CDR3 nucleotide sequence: TGTGCCATCTACAGATCTGGAGACAATGAGCAGTTCTTC. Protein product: CAIYRSGDNEQFF.

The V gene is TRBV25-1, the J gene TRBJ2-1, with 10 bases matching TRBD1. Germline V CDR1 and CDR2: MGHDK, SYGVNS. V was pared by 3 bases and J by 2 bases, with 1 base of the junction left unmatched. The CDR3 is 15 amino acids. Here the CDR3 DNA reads TGTGCCAGCAGTGAGACAGGGGGCCCCTACAATGAGCAGTTCTTC. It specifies CASSETGGPYNEQFF.

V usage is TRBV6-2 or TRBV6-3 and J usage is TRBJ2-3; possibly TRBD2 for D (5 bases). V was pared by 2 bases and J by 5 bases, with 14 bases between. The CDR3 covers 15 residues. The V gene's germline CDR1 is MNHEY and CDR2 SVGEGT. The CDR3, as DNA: TGTGCCAGCAGTTACAGGGCTAGCCGAAAAGATACGCAGTATTTT. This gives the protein CASSYRASRKDTQYF.

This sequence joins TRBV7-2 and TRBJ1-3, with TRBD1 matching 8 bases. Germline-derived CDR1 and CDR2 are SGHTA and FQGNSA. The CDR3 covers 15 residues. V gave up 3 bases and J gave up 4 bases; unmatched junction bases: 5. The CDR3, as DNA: TGTGCCAGCAGCTTTAACACAGGGGGAGGAAACACCATATATTTT. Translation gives CASSFNTGGGNTIYF.

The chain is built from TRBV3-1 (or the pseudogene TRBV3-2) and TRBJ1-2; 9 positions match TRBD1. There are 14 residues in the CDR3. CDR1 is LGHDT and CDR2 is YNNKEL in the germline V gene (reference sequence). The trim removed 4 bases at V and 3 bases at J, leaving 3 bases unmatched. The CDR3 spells CASSPRTGDYGYTF. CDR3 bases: TGTGCCAGCAGCCCCCGGACAGGGGACTATGGCTACACCTTC.

The CDR3 DNA reads TGTGCCAGCAGCCCCAACACCGGGACTAGCGGGGTGGCCAGGGAGCAGTACTTC. Encoded protein: CASSPNTGTSGVAREQYF. The chain recombines TRBV7-2 with TRBJ2-7; 13 bases are shared with TRBD2. V dropped 5 bases and J dropped 7; count of bases not matched to a gene: 17. Germline V lookup: CDR1 SGHTA, CDR2 FQGNSA. CDR3 size: 18 residues.

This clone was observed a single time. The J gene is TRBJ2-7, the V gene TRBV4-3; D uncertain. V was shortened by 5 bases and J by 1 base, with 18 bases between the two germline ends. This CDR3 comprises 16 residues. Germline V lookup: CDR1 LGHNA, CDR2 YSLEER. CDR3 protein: CASSFTLRDGSYEQYF. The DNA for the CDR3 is TGCGCCAGCAGCTTTACCCTACGAGACGGATCCTACGAGCAGTACTTC.

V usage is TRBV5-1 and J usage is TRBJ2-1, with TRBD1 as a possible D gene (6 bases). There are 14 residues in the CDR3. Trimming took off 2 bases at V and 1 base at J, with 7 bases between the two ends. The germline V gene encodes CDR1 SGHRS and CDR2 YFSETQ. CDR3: CASSFGQSYNEQFF. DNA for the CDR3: TGCGCCAGCAGCTTTGGACAGTCCTACAATGAGCAGTTCTTC.

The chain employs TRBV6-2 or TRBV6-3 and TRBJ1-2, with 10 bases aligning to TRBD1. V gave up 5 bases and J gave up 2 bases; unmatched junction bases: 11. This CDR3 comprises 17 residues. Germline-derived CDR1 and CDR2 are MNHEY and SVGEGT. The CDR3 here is CASSDRDRGPKNYGYTF. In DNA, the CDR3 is TGTGCCAGCAGTGACCGGGACAGGGGCCCGAAGAACTATGGCTACACCTTC.

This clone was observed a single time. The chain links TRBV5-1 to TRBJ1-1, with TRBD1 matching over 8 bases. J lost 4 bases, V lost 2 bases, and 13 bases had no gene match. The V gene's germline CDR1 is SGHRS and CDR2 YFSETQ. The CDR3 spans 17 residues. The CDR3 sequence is CASSLLTQGAFGTEAFF. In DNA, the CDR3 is TGCGCCAGCAGCTTATTGACCCAGGGGGCTTTCGGCACTGAAGCTTTCTTT. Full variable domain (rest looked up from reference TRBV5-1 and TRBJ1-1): KAGVTQTPRYLIKTRGQQVTLSCSPISGHRSVSWYQQTPGQGLQFLFEYFSETQRNKGNFPGRFSGRQFSNSRSEMNVSTLELGDSALYLCASSLLTQGAFGTEAFFGQGTRLTVV.

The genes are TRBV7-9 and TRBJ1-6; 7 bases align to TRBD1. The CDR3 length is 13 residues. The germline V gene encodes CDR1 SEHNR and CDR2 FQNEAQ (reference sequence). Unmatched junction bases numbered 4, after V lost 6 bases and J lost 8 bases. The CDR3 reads CASSDREYSPLHF. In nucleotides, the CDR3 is TGTGCCAGCAGTGACAGGGAGTATTCACCCCTCCACTTT.

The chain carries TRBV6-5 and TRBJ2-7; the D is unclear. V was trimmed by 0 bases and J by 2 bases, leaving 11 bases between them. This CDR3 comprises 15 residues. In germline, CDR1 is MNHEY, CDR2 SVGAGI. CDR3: CASSYSRTTTYEQYF. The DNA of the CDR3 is TGTGCCAGCAGTTACTCGCGGACCACCACCTACGAGCAGTACTTC.

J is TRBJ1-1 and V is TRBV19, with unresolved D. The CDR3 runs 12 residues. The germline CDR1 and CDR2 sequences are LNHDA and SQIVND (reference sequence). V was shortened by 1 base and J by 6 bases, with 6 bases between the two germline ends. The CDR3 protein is CASSIGRAEAFF. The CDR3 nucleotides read TGTGCCAGTAGTATAGGGAGGGCTGAAGCTTTCTTT.

CDR3 bases: TGTGCCAGCAGCAGCCGGGACAGGGGAAATTCACCCCTCCACTTT. Its protein is CASSSRDRGNSPLHF. V usage is TRBV21-1 and J usage is TRBJ1-6; TRBD1, as called in the table, went unchecked against the DNA. TRBV21-1 is a pseudogene. The CDR3 loop spans 15 amino acids.

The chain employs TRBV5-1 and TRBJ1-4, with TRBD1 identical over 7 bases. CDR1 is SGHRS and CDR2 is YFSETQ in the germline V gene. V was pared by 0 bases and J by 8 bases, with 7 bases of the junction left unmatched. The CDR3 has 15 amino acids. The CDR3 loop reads CASSLGGTVEEKLFF. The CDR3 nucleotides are TGCGCCAGCAGCTTGGGAGGGACAGTAGAAGAAAAACTGTTTTTT.

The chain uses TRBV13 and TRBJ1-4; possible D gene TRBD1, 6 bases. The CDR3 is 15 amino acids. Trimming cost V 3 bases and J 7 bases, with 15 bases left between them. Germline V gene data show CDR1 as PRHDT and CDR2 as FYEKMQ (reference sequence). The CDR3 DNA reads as TGTGCCAGCAGCTTGCAACAGGGCGGAAGTGAAAAACTGTTTTTT. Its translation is CASSLQQGGSEKLFF.